This T cell receptor (beta chain) stems from a study of spatial heterogeneity in lung cancer (dated by TCRdb to 2018 to 2020). About the full investigation: Beta-chain transcripts were consistently detected in greater numbers than alpha-chain transcripts, which likely reflects a higher abundance of beta-chain transcripts. TCR transcript counts in tumor regions correlated strongly with a T cell transcriptional module score from matched bulk RNA-seq. In the raw uncorrected reads, each unique combination of TCR and UMI appeared more than ten times on average. The study quantitatively compared TCR alpha and beta repertoires across multiple tumor regions, matched nontumor lung and blood in non-small cell lung cancer. Nonsynonymous mutation counts, determined by whole-exome sequencing of tumor tissue, were related to features of the TCR repertoire. At surgery, both alpha and beta chains were TCR-sequenced in roughly 230 tumor regions, roughly 64 matched nontumor lung samples and just over 55 PBMC samples. What the study reported, not specific to this receptor: Estimated TCR-seq coverage of tumor T cells was only roughly 7.3% for alpha chains and around 14% for beta chains. Counts of ubiquitous and regional expanded TCRs were found to correlate with counts of ubiquitous and regional nonsynonymous mutations, respectively. Confirming at a functional level the hypothesis that regional TCRs recognize regional mutations was considered to require additional single-cell paired TCR alpha and beta sequencing. The tumor nonsynonymous mutation count correlated with the number of expanded alpha and beta TCRs within the tumor.

The CDR3 goes from the cysteine to the phenylalanine over 17 residues. Only CDR3 DNA remains: 51 bases, in frame from the first base. V drops 2 bases and J drops 5 bases, leaving 20 bases in between. The germline V gene sets CDR1 to MGHRA and CDR2 to YSYEKL. This clonotype was picked up many times. Its recognized antigen is unknown. No base qualities exist here, and no much larger clone lies one base off it. Libraries were made using 5' RACE. Sequencing was performed on a NextSeq 500. To allow correction of PCR and sequencing errors, the TCR library protocol tagged every TCR cDNA molecule with a unique molecular identifier. In the authors' own workflow: TCR identification, UMI-based error correction and CDR3 extraction were all carried out with Decombinator tools. Expanded TCRs were defined as those above a frequency of 2 per 1,000, corresponding to the top 1% of the tumor frequency distribution. Expanded tumor TCRs were classed as regional if statistically deemed absent (corrected P<0.05) from at least one tumor region, otherwise ubiquitous. Each repertoire was subsampled 100 times to 5,000 TCRs, after which Renyi diversity was computed with the R vegan package. CDR3 similarity networks were built from amino acid triplet string-kernel similarity, connecting CDR3s with pairwise similarity above 0.82. TCRdb applied fastp at Q25 and MiXCR to the public reads, then kept only in-frame beta chains. One record per CDR3 amino acid sequence lists the most common genes and DNA. TCRdb assigned the V and J calls; the authors' analysis was not used. Across this sample there are around 8,100 distinct CDR3 sequences, with more than 10% seen only once. 9.5% to 12% of the sample is held by the ten biggest clonotypes.

Reading the label with the study, this specimen's time point is: sample taken at primary tumor resection. Samples were obtained from 72 patients with early-stage, untreated non-small cell lung cancer from the lung TRACERx cohort. TCR sequencing used whole RNA extracted from tumor and nontumor lung tissue, or from cryopreserved PBMC samples, without cell sorting. Only patients with enough RNA available from two or more tumor regions were chosen for TCR sequencing. Before being selected, tumor and adjacent nontumor lung specimens were reviewed by a lung pathologist. The sequencing here drew on lung tumor tissue, taken at surgery. This receptor was obtained from a male donor with early-stage non-small cell lung cancer. The chain employs TRBV4-1 and TRBJ2-3; perhaps TRBD2 is the D gene, with 6 bases matching. The nucleotides read TGCGCCAGCAGCCAATTGGGGGGTAGCAGGAACTTAGATACGCAGTATTTT. Translated, this gives CASSQLGGSRNLDTQYF.